This T cell receptor beta chain stems from a study of T cells in Graves' hyperthyroidism and ophthalmopathy. This clonotype has a count of ten or more. What it binds is not known. With V trimmed by 5 bases and J by 0 bases, 12 bases remained unmatched. The CDR3 totals 17 residues. Study-wide points: Blood also carried most thyroid clonotypes expanded above 0.001. A model of 13 V-J pairs discriminated ophthalmopathy from stable hyperthyroidism.

Ophthalmopathy patients had Clinical Activity Score at least 3, NOSPECS grade at least 4, duration under 3 months. PBMCs came from less than 11 ml fresh peripheral blood. RNA transcripts served as the template for amplifying TCR beta CDR3 regions. The TCR CDR3 first-round RT-PCR relied on the HTBI primer set. TCRdb recomputed calls from the multiplex PCR reads with MiXCR, one row per CDR3 protein. The profile covers 550,000 to 700,000 distinct CDR3 sequences, with roughly 14% appearing a single time and around 4.5% taken by the ten largest. The sequence was collected from a woman in her thirties or forties with Graves' ophthalmopathy. The sample consisted of blood. The chain employs TRBV12-3 or TRBV12-4 and TRBJ2-5; 7 bases match TRBD1. CDR3 sequence (DNA): TGTGCCAGCAGTGAGACGACAGGGATAGCCAACCAAGAGACCCAGTACTTC. Translated: CASSETTGIANQETQYF.